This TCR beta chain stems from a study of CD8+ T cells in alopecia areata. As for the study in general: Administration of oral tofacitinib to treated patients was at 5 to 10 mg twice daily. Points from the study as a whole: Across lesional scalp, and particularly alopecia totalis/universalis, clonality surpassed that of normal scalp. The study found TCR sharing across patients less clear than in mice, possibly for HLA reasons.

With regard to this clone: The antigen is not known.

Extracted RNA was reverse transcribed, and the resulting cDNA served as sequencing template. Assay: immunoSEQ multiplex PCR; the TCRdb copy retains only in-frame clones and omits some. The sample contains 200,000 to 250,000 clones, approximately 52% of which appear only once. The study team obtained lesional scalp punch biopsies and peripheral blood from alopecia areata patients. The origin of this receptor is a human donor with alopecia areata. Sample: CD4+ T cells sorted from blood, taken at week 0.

CDR3 region: CASSPDRKNTEAFF. CDR3 in DNA: TGTGCCAGCTCACCAGACAGGAAGAACACTGAAGCTTTCTTT. This chain links TRBV18 with TRBJ1-1; D may be TRBD1 (6 bases). The CDR3 length is 14 residues. Deletions cut 2 bases from V and 1 base from J, with 8 bases between. The V gene's germline CDR1 is KGHSH and CDR2 LQKENI.